Described below is a single TCR beta chain sequence and its context. Antigen unknown. The source of the sample is a study of beta chain features in type 1 diabetes. The study, taken as a whole, reports: In every one of the four CD4+ subsets, TCRB CDR3s were moderately but significantly shorter in Type 1 diabetes patients. When cDNA is sequenced, cells with high TCR expression could be over-represented.

Reverse transcription of all isolated RNA meant that expressed TCRB transcripts were sequenced. Using immunoSEQ multiplex PCR, the repertoire was profiled, and TCRdb retains in-frame clones only, with some absent. The sample contains hundreds of thousands of clones, around 30% of which appear only once. This CDR3 has 13 amino acids. Germline CDR1 reads KGHSH; CDR2 reads LQKENI. Trimming shortened V by 6 bases and J by 0 bases, and 9 bases separated the two germline ends. This chain connects TRBV18 to TRBJ2-7; D is unresolved. Sequencing input: naive CD4+ T cells from blood. The receptor comes from a man aged 18 to 30 in good health. The CDR3 here is CASSLMGSYEQYF. Written as DNA, the CDR3 is TGTGCCAGCTCCCTCATGGGCTCCTACGAGCAGTACTTC.